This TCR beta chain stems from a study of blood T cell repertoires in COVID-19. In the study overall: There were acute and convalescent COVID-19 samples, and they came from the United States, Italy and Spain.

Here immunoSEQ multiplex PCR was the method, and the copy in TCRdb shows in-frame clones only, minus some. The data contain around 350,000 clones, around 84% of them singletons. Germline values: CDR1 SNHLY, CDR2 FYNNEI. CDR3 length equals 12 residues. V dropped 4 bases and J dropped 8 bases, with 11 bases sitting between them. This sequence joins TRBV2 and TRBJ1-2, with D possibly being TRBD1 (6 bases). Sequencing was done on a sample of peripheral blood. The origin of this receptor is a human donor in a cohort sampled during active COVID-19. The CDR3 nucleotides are TGTGCCAGCAGTGCCCAGGGGATCGGCTACACCTTC. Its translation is CASSAQGIGYTF.